This record looks at one TCR beta chain sequence and its context. This clonotype was seen more than once but under ten times. The antigen it binds to is not known. Base qualities were left out, and no much larger clone turns up one base away. The sample originates from a study of T cells of healthy individuals (dated by TCRdb to 2017 to 2018). Library construction relied on 5' RACE. The listed sequencing device is Illumina MiSeq. TCRdb redid the processing of the public reads, applying fastp at Q25 and MiXCR, and retained in-frame beta chains. Each entry is one CDR3 protein sequence, shown with its most common DNA and genes. A total of 60,000 to 75,000 distinct CDR3 sequences appear in this sample, roughly 15% of them only once. About 4.7% of the sample is in the top ten clones. This receptor was taken from a human donor in good health.

The base sequence is TGTGCCAGCAGCTTAGTTCTTAAAGAGGAAGCTTTCTTT. Its protein reads: CASSLVLKEEAFF. This sequence uses TRBV7-2 and TRBJ1-1; the D gene cannot be resolved reliably. V loses 1 base of germline sequence and J loses 8 bases, and the interval between the two ends is 11 bases. CDR1 SGHTA and CDR2 FQGNSA were looked up in the germline V gene. The CDR3 contains 13 residues, cysteine and phenylalanine counted. Only the CDR3 part of the read is kept: 39 bases, read in frame from the first base.